The present TCR beta chain was sequenced within a study of beta chain features in type 1 diabetes. With regard to this clone: The antigen remains undetermined. A read error may produce the germline difference seen at one junction end.

The CDR3 loop spans 13 amino acids. Germline lookup yields CDR1 SSHAT and CDR2 FNYEAQ (reference sequence). The investigators reverse transcribed all of the isolated RNA, so they sequenced expressed TCRB transcripts. The table came from immunoSEQ multiplex PCR; TCRdb's copy has only in-frame clones and leaves some out. The sample lists around 120,000 clones, approximately 15% occurring once. Study-wide points: A pattern of fewer insertions and more deletions at VDJ junctions was seen in type 1 diabetes patients. Shortening that was moderate but significant affected the TCRB CDR3s of Type 1 diabetes patients in all four CD4+ subsets.

The sample taken for sequencing was central memory CD4+ T cells from blood. This sequence originates from a man between 18 and 35 years old with type 1 diabetes. The V and J genes are TRBV7-7 and TRBJ2-5; D gene ambiguous. The CDR3 here is CASSLGGLKTQYF. The CDR3 nucleotides read TGTGCTAGCAGCTTAGGTGGCCTCAAGACCCAGTACTTC. The variable domain in full, with the rest retrieved from reference TRBV7-7 and TRBJ2-5, is GAGVSQSPRYKVTKRGQDVTLRCDPISSHATLYWYQQALGQGPEFLTYFNYEAQPDKSGLPSDRFSAERPEGSISTLTIQRTEQRDSAMYRCASSLGGLKTQYFGPGTRLLVL.